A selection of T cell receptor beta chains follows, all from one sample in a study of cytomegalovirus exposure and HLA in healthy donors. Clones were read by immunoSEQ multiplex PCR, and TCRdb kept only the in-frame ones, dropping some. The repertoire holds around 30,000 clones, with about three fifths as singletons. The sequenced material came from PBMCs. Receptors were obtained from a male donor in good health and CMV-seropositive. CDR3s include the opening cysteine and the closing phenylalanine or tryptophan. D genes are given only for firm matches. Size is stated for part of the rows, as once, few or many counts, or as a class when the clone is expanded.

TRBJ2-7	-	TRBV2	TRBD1	CASRRGQGAYEQYF	TGTGCCAGCAGGAGGGGACAGGGGGCTTACGAGCAGTACTTC
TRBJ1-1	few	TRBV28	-	CASSLRTRGSTLRGNTEAFF	TGTGCCAGCAGTTTGAGGACTCGGGGGAGCACCCTAAGAGGGAACACTGAAGCTTTCTTT
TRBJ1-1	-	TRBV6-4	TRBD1	CASTRSGTGANTEAFF	TGTGCCAGCACCCGCTCTGGGACAGGGGCGAACACTGAAGCTTTCTTT
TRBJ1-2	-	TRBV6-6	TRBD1	CASSSAGQNYGYTF	TGTGCCAGCAGTTCCGCGGGACAGAATTATGGCTACACCTTC
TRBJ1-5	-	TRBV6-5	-	CASSYSILQGQPQHF	TGTGCCAGCAGTTACTCGATTCTACAGGGCCAGCCCCAGCATTTT
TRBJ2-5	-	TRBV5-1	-	CASSLAGQTQETQYF	TGCGCCAGCAGCTTGGCGGGACAAACGCAAGAGACCCAGTACTTC
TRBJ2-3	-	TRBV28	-	CASTLTGRRPDTQYF	TGTGCCAGCACCTTAACCGGGAGACGGCCAGATACGCAGTATTTT
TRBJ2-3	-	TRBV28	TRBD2	CASSFVLAGVSTDTQYF	TGTGCCAGCAGTTTTGTACTAGCGGGAGTGAGCACAGATACGCAGTATTTT
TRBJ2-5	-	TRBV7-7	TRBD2	CASSTRLAGEQETQYF	TGTGCTAGCAGCACTCGACTAGCGGGAGAGCAAGAGACCCAGTACTTC
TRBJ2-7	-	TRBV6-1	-	CASSENSESEQYF	TGTGCCAGCAGTGAAAATAGCGAGAGCGAGCAGTACTTC
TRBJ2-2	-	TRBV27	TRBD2	CAIEWEGRPGELFF	TGTGCCATCGAATGGGAGGGGAGGCCCGGGGAGCTGTTTTTT
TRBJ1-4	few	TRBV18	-	CASSPPVREKLFF	TGTGCCAGCTCACCACCGGTCAGGGAAAAACTGTTTTTT
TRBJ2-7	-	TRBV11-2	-	CASSWGVTYEQYF	TGTGCCAGCAGCTGGGGGGTAACCTACGAGCAGTACTTC
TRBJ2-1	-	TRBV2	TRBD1	CASSQGATYNEQFF	TGTGCCAGCAGTCAGGGGGCGACCTACAATGAGCAGTTCTTC
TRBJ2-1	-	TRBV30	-	CAWSPPGMGPRGNEQFF	TGTGCCTGGAGCCCCCCGGGGATGGGGCCGCGGGGCAATGAGCAGTTCTTC
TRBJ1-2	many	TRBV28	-	CASIPGGDYGYTF	TGTGCCAGCATCCCCGGAGGGGACTATGGCTACACCTTC
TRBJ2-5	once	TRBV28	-	CASGRGYQETQYF	TGTGCCAGCGGGAGGGGGTACCAAGAGACCCAGTACTTC
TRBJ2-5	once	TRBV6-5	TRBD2	CASSYTTSPQETQYF	TGTGCCAGCAGTTATACGACTAGCCCGCAAGAGACCCAGTACTTC
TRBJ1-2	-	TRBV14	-	CASSPLVTNYGYTF	TGTGCCAGCAGCCCCCTAGTAACTAACTATGGCTACACCTTC
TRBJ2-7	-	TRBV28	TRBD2	CASSSGTREYF	TGTGCCAGCAGCTCCGGGACTAGGGAGTACTTC
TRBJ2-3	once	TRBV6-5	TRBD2	CASSYSPPGGPDTQYF	TGTGCCAGCAGTTACTCCCCCCCGGGAGGGCCAGATACGCAGTATTTT
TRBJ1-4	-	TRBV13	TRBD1	CASSLSGTGSGNEKLFF	TGTGCCAGCAGCCTATCCGGGACAGGGAGTGGTAATGAAAAACTGTTTTTT
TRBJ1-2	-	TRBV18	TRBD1	CASSRTGSYGYTF	TGTGCCAGCTCTCGGACAGGGTCCTATGGCTACACCTTC
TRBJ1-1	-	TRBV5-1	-	CASSLGGAPEAFF	TGCGCCAGCAGCCTAGGGGGGGCCCCTGAAGCTTTCTTT
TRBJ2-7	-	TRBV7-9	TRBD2	CASSSGLAEDYEQYF	TGTGCCAGCAGCTCGGGACTAGCGGAAGACTACGAGCAGTACTTC
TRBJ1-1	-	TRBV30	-	CAWSVLAGWTEAFF	TGTGCCTGGAGTGTATTGGCAGGATGGACTGAAGCTTTCTTT
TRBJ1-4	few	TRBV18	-	CASTRQSANEKLFF	TGTGCCAGCACTCGACAGTCGGCTAATGAAAAACTGTTTTTT
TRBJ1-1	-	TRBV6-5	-	CASIQRGRNTEAFF	TGTGCCAGCATTCAACGAGGTCGGAACACTGAAGCTTTCTTT